This record looks at one T cell receptor (beta chain) sequence and its context. Germline CDR1 LGHDT, CDR2 YNNKEL (reference sequence). V was clipped by 2 bases and J by 5 bases; unmatched bases: 13. The CDR3 has 17 residues. Per the original data handling: Amplified reference gene primers provided the basis for estimating nucleated cell counts. Repertoires were generated with immunoSEQ multiplex PCR, while TCRdb's copy carries only in-frame clones and drops some. The V and J calls and the clone size are those of that table, but D and trimming were determined from the DNA. This table holds approximately 76,000 clones, 85% to 90% found once. This entry is derived from a study of blood T cell repertoires in COVID-19. Study summary: COVID-19 samples from acute and convalescent phases originated in the United States, Italy and Spain. PBMCs, B-cell-depleted T cells, or T cells provided the cDNA or gDNA that made up the material.

This sequence joins TRBV3-1 (or the pseudogene TRBV3-2) and TRBJ2-5; 8 bases fit TRBD1. Input material: peripheral blood. The receptor comes from a man at least 80 years old in a cohort sampled during active COVID-19. This CDR3 is CASSQKIGTGGSETQYF. Here the CDR3 DNA reads TGTGCCAGCAGCCAAAAGATTGGGACAGGAGGTTCGGAGACCCAGTACTTC.